Included here is one T cell receptor (beta chain) sequence, with context. It has no known antigen specificity. No per-base quality is available; no much larger clone lies one base away. The data are from a study of cytomegalovirus exposure and HLA in healthy donors (dated by TCRdb to 2017 to 2019). About the study as a whole: An earlier analysis of approximately 590 of the donors reported approximately 270 Gb of sequence data and 100 million to 130 million unique TCR beta sequences from some 180 million T cells. Around 300 gigabases of sequencing data and tens of millions of unique TCR sequences were included in an early release covering 550 to 650 HLA-typed donors. Of the approximately 400 genotyped donors, 65% to 90% fell in the genetic ancestry cluster associated with self-reported Caucasian donors. The study aimed to test whether signatures of past pathogen exposure could be identified by cataloging public T cell receptors. The study profiled the T cell repertoires of 550 to 700 subjects by immunosequencing and related them to cytomegalovirus serostatus. Besides the first cohort of approximately 710 subjects, a separate validation cohort made up of 120 different subjects was used. To predict cytomegalovirus infection status, the study combined high-throughput TCR immunosequencing, statistical association of individual TCRs with disease status, and machine learning. To study patterns of TCR occurrence, a later analysis re-analyzed previously published TCR beta repertoires from 550 to 800 donors and added high-resolution HLA genotyping. The later analysis used no new phenotypic data to find candidate immune exposures, relying instead on TCR beta sequences and their occurrence across donors. To decide whether each TCR beta V gene segment behaved as functional or pseudogenic, an earlier analysis of some 600 of the donors relied on high-throughput TCR beta sequencing. Donor age, sex, ethnicity and CMV serostatus were compiled together with the repertoire data. A later genetic analysis used genome-wide SNP genotypes for about 65% of the roughly 670 donors, treating that subset as a discovery cohort. Every repertoire in the discovery cohort had been generated on one and the same sequencing platform. HLA typing covered class I and class II loci at four-digit resolution. Typing coverage differed by locus: A, B, C, DRB1 and DQB1 were typed in about 629-640 donors, DQA1 in about 550, DPA1 in nearly 610, and DPB1 in approximately 450. Five DR-DQ haplotypes were treated as single units for association and clustering because of strong linkage in the cohort. Among roughly 400 genotyped donors of the cohort, an average of about 240,000 unique TCR beta nucleotide sequences was sequenced per donor, of which approximately 19% were non-productive. Overall study results and their limits: In a later analysis, several top co-occurrence clusters were reported to appear linked to parvovirus B19, influenza, CMV and Epstein-Barr virus. Some IMGT-functional V segments, including TRBV6-2 and TRBV6-3, could not be told apart with the 87-base-pair reads, so those segments were excluded. Specific HLA alleles were associated with 18,000 or so TCR beta sequences at a false discovery rate of 0.05 in a later analysis. CMV serostatus was the only immune exposure information available for the cohort. A later genetic analysis reported fewer N-insertions in productive TCRs among donors in an Asian-associated ancestry cluster than the roughly 650-donor mean. Because counts were too low, approximately 15 rarely observed V segments, including chromosome 9 orphons, were excluded from the earlier analysis of some 590 of the donors. In vitro tests confirmed that a few of the cytomegalovirus-associated TCR beta chains recognize cytomegalovirus antigens. Because HLA typing was missing for some donors at each locus, association tests included only the typed subset. The classifier was reported to diagnose cytomegalovirus status with high specificity and sensitivity in both the original and validation cohorts. A later genetic analysis associated a missense DCLRE1C variant with V-gene and J-gene trimming of TCR beta chains, and an independent cohort replicated the association. Correlated functional status among segregating V segments might be attributable to linkage disequilibrium, but an unknown experimental factor could not be ruled out. Most CMV-associated TCR beta chains appeared to be HLA-restricted in a later analysis, and the HLA associations seemed to be driven largely by CMV exposure. A later analysis found that TCR association rates varied across HLA loci, with DRB1 alleles showing the most associated TCRs and HLA-C alleles the fewest. A cluster of highly shared sequence variants was judged likely to represent a technical artifact of the sequencing pipeline. Sequencing depth was assumed to be roughly uniform across donors in the presence/absence analyses, though that assumption may not hold. This cohort had only TCR beta chains sequenced, and the lack of alpha or paired-chain data limited which features could be detected. In the study, approximately 150 TCR beta chains were listed as associated with cytomegalovirus. Most TCR sequences were seen in very few donors, while some public TCRs were found in many individuals. In a later analysis, HLA-associated TCR beta chains were found to be more clonally expanded and to have lower generation probabilities than equally common non-associated chains. A further reported finding was that TCR beta sequences accurately predicted the HLA-A and HLA-B alleles for most subjects in the first cohort. According to the authors, the approach could potentially be generalized to other disease states and immunological phenotypes. Broadly in line with IMGT annotations, most TCR beta V segments showed up in productive rearrangements about 87% or about 30% of the time in an earlier analysis of under 700 of the donors. When HLA alleles, especially DR and DQ, strongly co-occurred, attributing TCR associations to individual alleles was difficult.

The library came from the immunoSEQ multiplex PCR assay. A mixture of 60 forward primers for TCR Vbeta segments and 13 reverse primers for TCR Jbeta segments was used in the multiplex PCR. A multiplex PCR assay on genomic DNA amplified the CDR3 region of rearranged TCR beta genes. The Illumina HiSeq System was used to sequence the amplified TCR beta libraries as 87-base-pair reads. In the original analysis: A later analysis tallied 70 million to 100 million unique TCR beta chains across the 666 repertoires, and around 10 million of those chains were shared by two or more donors. To remove PCR and sequencing errors, raw reads were error-corrected and collapsed into unique sequences using a nearest-neighbor algorithm that merged closely related sequences. CDR3 sequences were aligned to IMGT reference sequences to assign V, D and J gene segments. For a sequence to be retained, a match of at least six nucleotides to both a V gene segment and a J gene segment was required. A rearrangement counted as productive if the CDR3 had no stop codons and remained in frame with V and J, and every other rearrangement counted as non-productive. CDR3 was defined by IMGT convention, running from the second conserved V-encoded cysteine to the conserved J-encoded phenylalanine. The earlier analysis of a few hundred of the donors excluded sequences that lacked an unambiguous match to a single V gene segment. An earlier analysis of about 600 of the donors called V segments functional above 56.7% productive rearrangements and segregating when the between-donor standard deviation exceeded 5%. A statistical classification framework was built to diagnose cytomegalovirus status from the catalog of TCR beta chain sequences. V and J gene assignment, in a later analysis, came from comparing TCR nucleotide sequences with IMGT/GENE-DB human TR gene sequences. A later analysis assigned CDR3 sequences and most-parsimonious VDJ recombination scenarios with the TCRdist pipeline. In a later analysis, every TCR beta chain was defined by the combination of its CDR3 amino acid sequence and its V-gene family, and reads without a unique V-gene family were dropped. In a later analysis, nearly 600 highly shared, low-generation-probability nucleotide sequences were removed to address suspected cross-contamination and a sequencing artifact. For each public chain, a later analysis derived a clonal expansion index from normalized ranks of inferred template counts within each repertoire. A later analysis computed generation probabilities with a VDJ recombination model fitted to out-of-frame rearrangements, and checked the results against IGoR. In a later analysis, TCR-TCR, TCR-HLA and TCR-CMV co-occurrence was scored with hypergeometric tests, and a repertoire-size bias correction was applied to TCR pairs. In a later analysis, false discovery rates were estimated by permuting HLA or CMV assignments 20 times. In a later analysis, co-occurring TCRs were grouped with DBSCAN, and TCRdist sequence similarity was added when clustering was performed within HLA-allele-positive subsets. Repertoires with fewer than 30,000 or more than 120,000 public chains, plus five repertoires with anomalous nucleotide sharing, were excluded from co-occurrence clustering. TCRdb holds this immuneACCESS table with in-frame rearrangements only. Some clones are missing; in checked studies, unresolved V genes explain under half, and the rest has no known cause. V, J and clone size were drawn from that table, and D and trimming were deduced from the DNA. The sample data list some 200,000 clones, and about 70% of these were observed just once. The ten biggest clones cover 2.6% of the sample.

Reading from cysteine to phenylalanine, the CDR3 counts 15 amino acids. Solely the CDR3 DNA is kept, with 45 bases framed from the first base. CDR1 and CDR2 are drawn from the germline V gene: SGDLS, YYNGEE. Relative to germline, V is 3 bases shorter and J is 4 bases shorter, with 16 bases between their ends. The cohort consisted of 666 healthy bone marrow donors. All cohort members were sampled while nominally healthy, although unrecorded immune exposures were likely present. The donor was CMV seropositive and belonged to the group of more than 250 seropositive cohort members. A peripheral blood sample was provided by each donor, and peripheral blood mononuclear cells were used for TCR beta sequencing. The Qiagen DNeasy Blood Extraction Kit was used to extract genomic DNA from the blood cell samples.

The sequence derives from a man aged 40-50 years in good health and CMV-seropositive. The V and J genes are TRBV9 and TRBJ1-2; too little of a D gene remains to name it. Sequencing input: PBMCs. The nucleotides are TGTGCCAGCAGCGACGTCAACGGCGGAAGCTATGGCTACACCTTC. Its product reads: CASSDVNGGSYGYTF.